These 10 T cell receptor beta chains originate from one sample sequenced in a study of blood T cell repertoires in COVID-19 (TCRdb year 2020). To prepare the library, the immunoSEQ multiplex PCR assay was applied. The table was pulled from immuneACCESS by TCRdb, which kept in-frame rearrangements only. Such tables lose some clones; where checked, under half of the loss comes from unresolved V genes, and the rest has no known cause. Within this sample are 300,000 to 400,000 clones, with over 80% of them counted one time only. The ten largest clones represent roughly 6.3% of the sample. Sample: peripheral blood. The receptor source for this set is a woman in her 50s with COVID-19, enrolled during active disease.

This chain links TRBV7-2 with TRBJ2-5; D might be TRBD1 (6 bases). The CDR3 extends over 15 amino acids. V dropped 5 bases and J dropped 5 bases, with 18 bases sitting between them. Germline V lookup: CDR1 SGHTA, CDR2 FQGNSA. The CDR3 sequence: CASSRGQLVGETQYF. As DNA, the CDR3 is TGTGCCAGCAGCCGTGGACAGCTAGTTGGGGAGACCCAGTACTTC.

The rearrangement uses TRBV24-1 and TRBJ1-5, with TRBD1 matching over 9 bases. CDR3 length: 15 amino acids. J lost 6 bases, V lost 5 bases, and 7 bases had no gene match. Germline lookup yields CDR1 KGHDR and CDR2 SFDVKD. The CDR3 region is CATSGTGVNTQPQHF. The CDR3 DNA follows: TGTGCCACCAGTGGGACAGGGGTGAATACTCAGCCCCAGCATTTT.

V usage is TRBV27 and J usage is TRBJ2-1, with 11 bases fitting TRBD2. The CDR3 spans 16 residues. From germline, CDR1 is MNHEY and CDR2 SMNVEV (reference sequence). Trimming at V came to 2 bases and at J to 7 bases, leaving 7 bases not matched to a gene. The CDR3 is CASSLRLAGIVNEQFF. Written as DNA, the CDR3 is TGTGCCAGCAGTTTAAGACTAGCGGGAATCGTGAATGAGCAGTTCTTC.

This clone has only one observation. This rearrangement joins TRBV6-5 to TRBJ2-7; TRBD1 agrees at 9 bases. The germline CDR1 and CDR2 sequences are MNHEY and SVGAGI. The CDR3 runs 13 residues. V lost 7 bases and J lost 0; bases outside the gene matches: 1. CDR3 DNA sequence: TGTGCCAGCACGGACAGGGGCTCCTACGAGCAGTACTTC. Translated: CASTDRGSYEQYF.

The chain joins TRBV19 to TRBJ2-1; the match to TRBD2 covers 7 bases. The CDR3 has 15 residues. Unmatched junction bases numbered 14, after V lost 3 bases and J lost 12 bases. Per germline, CDR1 LNHDA and CDR2 SQIVND (reference sequence). This CDR3 is CASSIAGDATMGQFF. Here the CDR3 DNA reads TGTGCCAGTAGTATTGCGGGAGACGCGACAATGGGGCAGTTCTTC.

J is TRBJ1-5 and V is TRBV27, with D perhaps TRBD1 (5 bases). The V and J ends lost 2 bases and 0 bases respectively, with 11 bases between them. In germline, CDR1 is MNHEY, CDR2 SMNVEV (reference sequence). This CDR3 spans 16 amino acids. CDR3 loop: CASSLGAGYSNQPQHF. CDR3 DNA sequence: TGTGCCAGCAGTTTAGGGGCAGGATATAGCAATCAGCCCCAGCATTTT.

The chain carries TRBV18 and TRBJ1-1; no firm D call. The CDR3 loop spans 14 amino acids. The germline V gene has CDR1 KGHSH and CDR2 LQKENI. V lost 6 bases and J lost 1, with 12 bases in between. DNA of the CDR3: TGTGCCAGCTCGCCCTATCCGCGGAACACTGAAGCTTTCTTT. Translated: CASSPYPRNTEAFF.

The rearrangement uses TRBV7-2 and TRBJ2-3, with 12 bases lining up with TRBD1. CDR1 and CDR2 (germline): SGHTA, FQGNSA. This CDR3 contains 15 residues. The ends lost 5 bases at V and 7 bases at J; junction bases unmatched: 7. The CDR3 is CASSPRDRGRNTQYF. In nucleotides, the CDR3 is TGTGCCAGCAGCCCCAGGGACAGGGGGCGGAATACGCAGTATTTT.

In DNA, the CDR3 is TGTGCCAGCAGCTTGGAACTAGGTGGGAAATACAATGAGCAGTTCTTC. Translating it yields CASSLELGGKYNEQFF. The chain has TRBV5-6 and TRBJ2-1, with D perhaps matching TRBD2 (5 bases). V was shortened by 0 bases and J by 4 bases, with 14 bases between the two germline ends. The CDR3 runs 16 residues. Per germline, CDR1 SGHDT and CDR2 YYEEEE.

The chain is built from TRBV30 and TRBJ2-5; a weak D match, TRBD1 (6 bases). V lost 2 bases and J 1 base, leaving 8 bases between the germline ends. The CDR3 spans 13 residues. Germline assignment: CDR1 GTSNPN and CDR2 SVGIG (reference sequence). The CDR3 loop reads CAWSHRVQETQYF. Written as DNA, the CDR3 is TGTGCCTGGAGTCACAGGGTCCAAGAGACCCAGTACTTC.